What follows are 27 T cell receptor beta chains derived from one specimen sequenced in a study of identical twins. Each CDR3 protein is one row after TCRdb ran MiXCR on the 5' RACE reads. The table has approximately 280,000 distinct CDR3 sequences, 6.5% to 9.5% seen once. This sample was also put to use in a study of yellow fever vaccine responses in identical twins.

The sequenced material came from memory (CD45RO+) T cells sorted from blood. These receptor sequences come from a woman between 18 and 29 years old in good health.

This clonotype was detected only a few times. The chain recombines TRBV15 with TRBJ2-3; the match to TRBD2 covers 8 bases. The V gene end was trimmed by 5 bases and the J gene end by 3 bases; junction bases not matched to a gene: 1. In germline, CDR1 is LNHNV, CDR2 YYDKDF (reference sequence). This CDR3 comprises 13 residues. In nucleotides, the CDR3 is TGTGCCACCAGCGCGGGGGGTACAGATACGCAGTATTTT. It yields the protein CATSAGGTDTQYF.

This clonotype was picked up a small number of times. This chain connects TRBV5-1 to TRBJ2-5, with 7 bases aligning to TRBD1. Germline V gene sequence: CDR1 SGHRS, CDR2 YFSETQ. With V trimmed by 4 bases and J by 1 base, 4 bases remained unmatched. This CDR3 region has 14 residues. CDR3 loop: CASSRGQTQETQYF. CDR3 nucleotides: TGCGCCAGCAGCCGGGGACAGACCCAAGAGACCCAGTACTTC.

V usage is TRBV6-1 and J usage is TRBJ2-4, with 16 bases aligning to TRBD2. This CDR3 has 19 residues. V gave up 8 bases and J gave up 1 base; unmatched junction bases: 11. Looked up from germline, CDR1 is MNHNS and CDR2 is SASEGT. The CDR3 DNA sequence: TGTGCCAGCGTACGTGGGGGACTAGCGGGAGGGCCCGCCAAAAACATTCAGTACTTC. This encodes CASVRGGLAGGPAKNIQYF.

This clonotype was seen repeatedly, ten times or more. The rearrangement joins TRBV7-2 to TRBJ2-1; the D is unclear. The length of the CDR3 is 15 residues. The germline CDR1 and CDR2 sequences are SGHTA and FQGNSA. V lost 1 base and J lost 3, with 10 bases in between. Written as DNA, the CDR3 is TGTGCCAGCAGCTTAGTAGGCATGATCTACAATGAGCAGTTCTTC. Translating gives CASSLVGMIYNEQFF.

V usage is TRBV7-9 and J usage is TRBJ2-5; possibly TRBD1 or TRBD2 for D (5 bases each). The CDR3 has 15 residues. Germline CDR1 is SEHNR and CDR2 is FQNEAQ (reference sequence). The ends were cut back, 1 base at V and 5 bases at J, with 14 bases in the middle. CDR3 bases: TGTGCCAGCAGCTTAGTTGGGGGATGGAAGGAGACCCAGTACTTC. This translates into CASSLVGGWKETQYF.

The chain links TRBV5-1 to TRBJ1-4, with 9 positions matching TRBD1. The CDR3 consists of 16 residues. Germline CDR1 reads SGHRS; CDR2 reads YFSETQ. V gave up 4 bases and J gave up 1 base; unmatched junction bases: 5. The CDR3 region is CASSVGQGVTNEKLFF. CDR3 DNA sequence: TGCGCCAGCAGCGTGGGACAGGGAGTAACTAATGAAAAACTGTTTTTT.

This clonotype has a count of ten or more. The V call is TRBV7-6, the J call TRBJ2-3; 13 nucleotides agree with TRBD2. The V segment lost 10 bases and the J segment 5 bases; nucleotides outside the gene matches: 9. CDR1 and CDR2 from the germline V gene are SGHVS and FNYEAQ. The CDR3 consists of 15 residues. CDR3 in amino acids: CAKTSGGARGDTQYF. CDR3 DNA: TGTGCCAAAACTAGCGGGGGGGCCAGGGGAGATACGCAGTATTTT.

This clonotype was recorded many times. The chain uses TRBV6-1 and TRBJ2-7, with 7 bases identical to TRBD1. With 0 bases clipped from V and 7 bases from J, the junction kept 15 bases outside the gene matches. CDR1 MNHNS and CDR2 SASEGT come from the germline V gene. The CDR3 has 17 residues. CDR3 nucleotides: TGTGCCAGCAGTGAAGCGCTTCGGGACAGAACCTTAGGGGAGCAGTACGTC. Protein: CASSEALRDRTLGEQYV.

The genes are TRBV9 and TRBJ1-1; tentative D call: TRBD1 (5 bases). Trimming took off 6 bases at V and 4 bases at J, with 13 bases between the two ends. This CDR3 has 13 residues. CDR1 and CDR2 from the germline V gene are SGDLS and YYNGEE. Here the CDR3 reads CASNRSGGTEAFF. The CDR3 coding sequence is TGTGCCAGCAACCGATCGGGGGGCACTGAAGCTTTCTTT.

The rearrangement uses TRBV5-1 and TRBJ2-7; 9 bases are shared with TRBD1. CDR1 SGHRS and CDR2 YFSETQ come from the germline V gene. J was trimmed by 5 bases and V by 4 bases; bases with no gene match: 7. The CDR3 contains 14 residues. The CDR3 DNA follows: TGCGCCAGCAGCGTACAGGGGGCTGTGGACGAGCAGTACTTC. Encoded protein: CASSVQGAVDEQYF.

J is TRBJ2-1 and V is TRBV19, with TRBD2 matching over 9 bases. The CDR3 is 13 amino acids. Germline V lookup: CDR1 LNHDA, CDR2 SQIVND (reference sequence). Trimming at V came to 7 bases and at J to 5 bases, leaving 3 bases not matched to a gene. CDR3 sequence reads: CASKKREDNEQFF. The DNA for the CDR3 is TGTGCCAGTAAGAAGCGGGAGGACAATGAGCAGTTCTTC. The full variable domain, completed using reference TRBV19 and TRBJ2-1, is DGGITQSPKYLFRKEGQNVTLSCEQNLNHDAMYWYRQDPGQGLRLIYYSQIVNDFQKGDIAEGYSVSREKKESFPLTVTSAQKNPTAFYLCASKKREDNEQFFGPGTRLTVL.

The rearrangement links TRBV12-3 or TRBV12-4 to TRBJ2-1, with 9 bases identical to TRBD1. Trimming cost V 4 bases and J 9 bases; bases outside gene matches: 4. The CDR3 covers 13 residues. The CDR3 DNA reads TGTGCCAGCAGTTACGGACAGGGGACTGAGCAGTTCTTC. Translated: CASSYGQGTEQFF.

This clonotype was detected ten times or more. This sequence joins TRBV5-1 and TRBJ1-1, with a tentative D call TRBD1 (5 bases). Germline V gene sequence: CDR1 SGHRS, CDR2 YFSETQ. CDR3 length: 13 amino acids. Trimming cost V 1 base and J 6 bases, with 10 bases left between them. The chain's CDR3 is CASSLLGLSEAFF. In DNA, the CDR3 is TGCGCCAGCAGCTTGCTGGGGCTATCTGAAGCTTTCTTT.

This chain links TRBV7-6 with TRBJ2-2; 7 bases fit TRBD1. V shed 1 base, J shed 6 bases, and the junction held 8 bases outside the gene matches. The CDR3 covers 16 residues. Germline loops: CDR1 SGHVS, CDR2 FNYEAQ. The CDR3 DNA is TGTGCCAGCAGCTTAGTCGAGACAGGGAATGCCGGGGAGCTGTTTTTT. Protein product: CASSLVETGNAGELFF.

This clonotype was seen ten or more times. V is TRBV18 and J is TRBJ2-7; D gene ambiguous. Trimming took off 3 bases at V and 1 base at J, with 19 bases between the two ends. This CDR3 has 17 amino acids. In germline, CDR1 is KGHSH, CDR2 LQKENI. The CDR3 protein is CASSPEIEFRLSYEQYV. The CDR3 DNA reads as TGTGCCAGCTCACCGGAAATCGAGTTCCGCCTATCCTACGAGCAGTACGTC.

This clonotype was seen a few times. The chain joins TRBV20-1 to TRBJ2-7; the D gene could be TRBD1 or TRBD2 (5 bases each). Per the germline V gene, CDR1 is DFQATT and CDR2 is SNEGSKA (reference sequence). Trimming shortened V by 6 bases and J by 3 bases, and 18 bases separated the two germline ends. The CDR3 contains 14 residues. Written as DNA, the CDR3 is TGCAGTGCATTAGACCCCCGGGGCGGCTACGAGCAGTACTTC. Its translation is CSALDPRGGYEQYF.

The V gene is TRBV25-1, the J gene TRBJ2-5; D is ambiguous. V was shortened by 5 bases and J by 7 bases, with 8 bases between the two germline ends. This CDR3 has 11 residues. CDR1 is MGHDK, CDR2 SYGVNS, per germline. CDR3 coding DNA: TGTGCCAGCAGTTCCCTACTGACCCAGTACTTC. Translation gives CASSSLLTQYF.

This chain links TRBV28 with TRBJ2-5, with D hard to call. V was clipped by 6 bases and J by 2 bases, with 16 bases between them. Per the germline V gene, CDR1 is MDHEN and CDR2 is SYDVKM. This CDR3 spans 15 amino acids. The CDR3 bases are TGTGCCAGCAGCCCCACCCGCAGCCATCAAGAGACCCAGTACTTC. It specifies CASSPTRSHQETQYF.

This chain links TRBV23-1 with TRBJ2-3; D possibly corresponds to TRBD2 (5 bases). TRBV23-1 is an ORF for which the function is uncertain. Trimming left V 0 bases short and J 0 bases short, with 10 bases between. CDR3 size: 16 residues. The CDR3 nucleotides read TGCGCCAGCAGTCAATCATTCAGGAGGAGCACAGATACGCAGTATTTT. This encodes CASSQSFRRSTDTQYF.

This clonotype was seen a few times. The V and J genes are TRBV4-1 and TRBJ2-5; D not certain. The CDR3 contains 15 residues. The V gene lost 2 bases and the J gene lost 3 bases, with 13 bases spanning the gap. Germline assignment: CDR1 MGHRA and CDR2 YSYEKL. CDR3 in amino acids: CASSQLLTAEETQYF. CDR3 DNA sequence: TGCGCCAGCAGCCAACTTCTGACCGCCGAAGAGACCCAGTACTTC.

This clonotype has ten or more counts. The rearrangement joins TRBV7-9 to TRBJ2-7; no clear D gene. The CDR3 is 15 amino acids. The germline gives CDR1 SEHNR, CDR2 FQNEAQ (reference sequence). Trimming cost V 1 base and J 1 base, with 11 bases left between them. DNA of the CDR3: TGTGCCAGCAGCTTAGTTCTTGGCTCGTCCTACGAGCAGTACTTC. It translates to CASSLVLGSSYEQYF.

This clonotype was recorded a few times. CDR3 DNA sequence: TGTGCCACCAGTGATTTTAGCGGGGGGACAATCTACAATGAGCAGTTCTTC. This encodes CATSDFSGGTIYNEQFF. J is TRBJ2-1 and V is TRBV24-1; 10 bases match TRBD2. The germline gives CDR1 KGHDR, CDR2 SFDVKD. V lost 1 base and J lost 3; bases outside the gene matches: 5. The CDR3 runs 17 residues.

The chain couples TRBV20-1 to TRBJ2-1, with 9 bases matching TRBD2. The CDR3 spans 16 residues. CDR1 is DFQATT and CDR2 is SNEGSKA in the germline V gene (reference sequence). Trimming removed 1 base from V and 3 bases from J; junction bases left unmatched: 7. CDR3 sequence reads: CSARVGGGRVYNEQFF. For the CDR3, the DNA is TGCAGTGCTAGAGTTGGAGGCGGGAGGGTCTACAATGAGCAGTTCTTC.

The V gene is TRBV25-1, the J gene TRBJ2-4; 7 bases line up with TRBD1. V lost 2 bases and J lost 3; bases outside the gene matches: 10. This CDR3 has 17 residues. Germline V CDR1 and CDR2: MGHDK, SYGVNS. CDR3 protein: CASSEKRGQVGKNIQYF. CDR3 in DNA: TGTGCCAGCAGTGAAAAAAGGGGGCAGGTGGGCAAAAACATTCAGTACTTC.

This clonotype was observed a handful of times. The chain is built from TRBV7-8 and TRBJ2-7; possible D gene TRBD2, 6 bases. Germline lookup yields CDR1 SGHVS and CDR2 FQNEAQ. There are 14 residues in the CDR3. V was pared by 1 base and J by 5 bases, with 12 bases between. The CDR3 loop is CASSLVTSYHEQYV. Written as DNA, the CDR3 is TGTGCCAGCAGCTTAGTTACTAGCTACCACGAGCAGTACGTC.

There are a few counts of this clonotype. For the CDR3, the DNA is TGTGCCAGTAGTATAGGAGTGTGGCGGGGACTGAACAATGAGCAGTTCTTC. It is translated as CASSIGVWRGLNNEQFF. The rearrangement uses TRBV19 and TRBJ2-1, with D possibly matching TRBD2 (6 bases). The ends were cut back, 1 base at V and 5 bases at J, with 18 bases in the middle. Germline V lookup: CDR1 LNHDA, CDR2 SQIVND (reference sequence). The CDR3 runs 17 residues.

The V and J genes are TRBV2 and TRBJ2-2, with D possibly matching TRBD1 (6 bases). The CDR3 spans 12 residues. Germline CDR1 reads SNHLY; CDR2 reads FYNNEI. V was cut by 6 bases and J by 6 bases, with 8 bases left in between. The CDR3 sequence: CASRGQSGELFF. In nucleotides, the CDR3 is TGTGCCAGCAGAGGACAGTCCGGGGAGCTGTTTTTT.